This T cell receptor beta chain stems from a study of T cell clonality in common variable immunodeficiency. Regarding the study as a whole: TCRbeta clonality was increased in CVID versus healthy controls. Reportedly, TCR beta sequences from common variable immunodeficiency showed fewer deletions and N-nucleotide insertions.

Assay used: immunoSEQ multiplex PCR; TCRdb lists only in-frame clones, some missing. The sample contains 40,000 to 45,000 clones, none of them singletons. This clone was picked up a small number of times. Its matching antigen is unknown. The read finishes 3 residues shy of the CDR3 end, and the germline J gene is used to complete it. Germline V gene sequence: CDR1 SGHTA, CDR2 FQGNSA. The CDR3 extends over 15 amino acids. The J segment lost 9 bases and the V segment lost 3 bases, leaving 5 bases of the junction unmatched. The V and J genes are TRBV7-2 and TRBJ2-1, with TRBD2 matching over 13 bases. The sequence was obtained from a person between 18 and 75 years old in good health. Source material: peripheral blood mononuclear cells. The CDR3 reads CASSFKTSGGPEQFF. The DNA read from the CDR3 is TGTGCCAGCAGCTTCAAGACTAGCGGGGGGCCTGAG.